Listed here are 20 T cell receptor beta chains from one sample, sequenced in a study of T cell responses to AZD1222 COVID-19 vaccine. Sequenced by immunoSEQ multiplex PCR; TCRdb stores in-frame clones only, minus some. The sample has nearly 110,000 clones, about 85% seen once; the top ten hold about 5%. The sequencing here drew on peripheral blood, taken 28 days after the second AZD1222 dose. These receptor sequences come from an adult who received the AZD1222 COVID-19 vaccine.

This chain joins TRBV6-5 and TRBJ1-2; D uncertain. CDR1 and CDR2 (germline): MNHEY, SVGAGI. Trimming cost V 8 bases and J 2 bases, with 18 bases left between them. This CDR3 is 15 amino acids long. As DNA, the CDR3 is TGTGCCAGCTCCCACCCAGAGGAGGAGAACTATGGCTACACCTTC. Translated, it gives CASSHPEEENYGYTF.

This chain joins TRBV7-2 and TRBJ1-4; 10 bases agree with TRBD1. The CDR3 is 20 residues long. The V segment lost 0 bases and the J segment 3 bases; nucleotides outside the gene matches: 13. Germline lookup yields CDR1 SGHTA and CDR2 FQGNSA. The CDR3 DNA sequence: TGTGCCAGCAGCTTAGCGCCCGGGACAGGGGTTCTTATTTCTAATGAAAAACTGTTTTTT. This translates into CASSLAPGTGVLISNEKLFF. Full variable domain (outside the CDR3, taken from reference TRBV7-2 and TRBJ1-4): GAGVSQSPSNKVTEKGKDVELRCDPISGHTALYWYRQSLGQGLEFLIYFQGNSAPDKSGLPSDRFSAERTGGSVSTLTIQRTQQEDSAVYLCASSLAPGTGVLISNEKLFFGSGTQLSVL.

The V and J genes are TRBV5-4 and TRBJ2-7; D uncertain. V lost 0 bases and J lost 2, with 9 bases in between. Germline assignment: CDR1 SGHNT and CDR2 YYREEE (reference sequence). The CDR3 is 14 residues long. The DNA of the CDR3 is TGTGCCAGCAGCTTGGCGGCAGCCCCCTACGAGCAGTACTTC. It encodes CASSLAAAPYEQYF.

The V gene is TRBV5-1, the J gene TRBJ2-2; no clear D. Trimming stripped 1 base from V and 5 bases from J, with 12 bases between. The CDR3 spans 15 residues. Germline-derived CDR1 and CDR2 are SGHRS and YFSETQ. The CDR3: CASSLTQQYTGELFF. The CDR3 DNA sequence: TGCGCCAGCAGCTTGACACAGCAGTATACCGGGGAGCTGTTTTTT.

This chain uses TRBV6-4 with TRBJ1-1; D is perhaps TRBD1 (6 bases). The CDR3 has 15 amino acids. Trimming left V 5 bases short and J 4 bases short, with 17 bases between. Germline CDR1 MRHNA, CDR2 SNTAGT. The CDR3 spells CASSPPRGRITEAFF. The CDR3 DNA reads TGTGCCAGCAGTCCACCGCGGGGGCGGATCACTGAAGCTTTCTTT.

The J gene is TRBJ2-7, the V gene TRBV18; 8 nucleotides line up with TRBD1. CDR3 length: 16 amino acids. The V segment lost 1 base and the J segment 3 bases; nucleotides outside the gene matches: 8. Germline V gene sequence: CDR1 KGHSH, CDR2 LQKENI. In nucleotides, the CDR3 is TGTGCCAGCTCACCACTCGGGACAGGCCCTAACTACGAGCAGTACTTC. The encoded protein is CASSPLGTGPNYEQYF.

The rearrangement links TRBV15 to TRBJ1-1, with D unresolved. Germline loops: CDR1 LNHNV, CDR2 YYDKDF (reference sequence). This CDR3 comprises 15 residues. V was pared by 1 base and J by 3 bases, with 12 bases between. In DNA form, the CDR3 reads TGTGCCACCAGCAGAGGTACAAGGGCGGACACTGAAGCTTTCTTT. It translates to CATSRGTRADTEAFF. The full variable domain, rest sourced from reference TRBV15 and TRBJ1-1, is DAMVIQNPRYQVTQFGKPVTLSCSQTLNHNVMYWYQQKSSQAPKLLFHYYDKDFNNEADTPDNFQSRRPNTSFCFLDIRSPGLGDTAMYLCATSRGTRADTEAFFGQGTRLTVV.

The rearrangement uses TRBV19 and TRBJ2-7, with 9 bases aligning to TRBD1. This CDR3 region has 15 residues. Germline loops: CDR1 LNHDA, CDR2 SQIVND (reference sequence). V dropped 5 bases and J dropped 3; count of bases not matched to a gene: 8. The CDR3 DNA is TGTGCCAGTAGTCCCGGGACAGGGCCCCGCTACGAGCAGTACTTC. Encoded protein: CASSPGTGPRYEQYF. The variable domain in full, with the rest retrieved from reference TRBV19 and TRBJ2-7, is DGGITQSPKYLFRKEGQNVTLSCEQNLNHDAMYWYRQDPGQGLRLIYYSQIVNDFQKGDIAEGYSVSREKKESFPLTVTSAQKNPTAFYLCASSPGTGPRYEQYFGPGTRLTVT.

The chain combines TRBV7-2 with TRBJ1-1; D ambiguous. Germline CDR1 and CDR2: SGHTA and FQGNSA. V gave up 1 base and J gave up 7 bases, with 13 bases separating them. CDR3 length equals 14 residues. CDR3 residues: CASSLGGPAFEAFF. The CDR3 DNA follows: TGTGCCAGCAGCTTAGGAGGGCCGGCCTTTGAAGCTTTCTTT.

This clone occurred once. This chain links TRBV7-9 with TRBJ1-6, with D perhaps matching TRBD1 (5 bases). With 0 bases removed from V and 10 bases from J, the gap between germline ends came to 16 bases. CDR3 size: 16 residues. The germline CDR1 and CDR2 sequences are SEHNR and FQNEAQ (reference sequence). DNA of the CDR3: TGTGCCAGCAGCTTAGCATCGGGTTCGGGGCGATCACCCCTCCACTTT. Its translation: CASSLASGSGRSPLHF.

The CDR3 is CASSLAGWNEQFF. CDR3 DNA sequence: TGTGCCAGCAGCTTAGCGGGGTGGAATGAGCAGTTCTTC. The chain joins TRBV7-6 to TRBJ2-1; no firm D call. With 0 bases removed from V and 7 bases from J, the gap between germline ends came to 7 bases. Germline lookup yields CDR1 SGHVS and CDR2 FNYEAQ. CDR3 length: 13 amino acids.

This chain uses TRBV18 with TRBJ2-7; D not resolved. V was pared by 6 bases and J by 2 bases, with 14 bases between. The CDR3 sequence is 14 residues long. Germline CDR1 and CDR2: KGHSH and LQKENI. The CDR3: CASSLLAEPYEQYF. For the CDR3, the DNA is TGTGCCAGCTCCCTCTTAGCTGAGCCCTACGAGCAGTACTTC.

This sequence joins TRBV10-3 and TRBJ2-7; 7 bases map to TRBD1. Germline V CDR1 and CDR2: ENHRY, SYGVKD. V lost 4 bases and J lost 5; bases outside the gene matches: 2. The CDR3 totals 12 residues. The chain's CDR3 is CAISADRDEQYF. CDR3 sequence (DNA): TGTGCCATCAGTGCTGACAGGGACGAGCAGTACTTC.

The V call is TRBV20-1, the J call TRBJ1-3; D unclear. Germline-derived CDR1 and CDR2 are DFQATT and SNEGSKA (reference sequence). V was shortened by 6 bases and J by 8 bases, with 11 bases between the two germline ends. The CDR3 contains 11 residues. Written as DNA, the CDR3 is TGCAGTGCCGATGGCGGATACACCATATATTTT. This encodes CSADGGYTIYF.

This rearrangement joins TRBV7-9 to TRBJ1-1; D perhaps matches TRBD1 (5 bases). CDR3 length equals 12 residues. The germline V gene encodes CDR1 SEHNR and CDR2 FQNEAQ (reference sequence). V was shortened by 2 bases and J by 10 bases, with 11 bases between the two germline ends. The DNA of the CDR3 is TGTGCCAGCAGCTTACCTCCGGGACCAGCTTTCTTT. This gives the protein CASSLPPGPAFF.

This rearrangement joins TRBV4-2 to TRBJ1-5; the match to TRBD1 covers 7 bases. Germline V gene lookup returns CDR1 LGHNA and CDR2 YNFKEQ. CDR3 length: 15 amino acids. With 2 bases clipped from V and 3 bases from J, the junction kept 4 bases outside the gene matches. The CDR3 DNA follows: TGTGCCAGCAGCCAAAGGGGGACAGTCAATCAGCCCCAGCATTTT. Its protein is CASSQRGTVNQPQHF.

The rearrangement links TRBV7-9 to TRBJ2-7; D not resolved. Germline V gene lookup returns CDR1 SEHNR and CDR2 FQNEAQ (reference sequence). V lost 5 bases to trimming and J lost 2 bases, with 10 bases between them. The CDR3 runs to 13 residues. DNA of the CDR3: TGTGCCAGCAGCCCTCCGTCCGCCTACGAGCAGTACTTC. This gives the protein CASSPPSAYEQYF.

The chain is built from TRBV18 and TRBJ2-5; no clear D gene. From germline, CDR1 is KGHSH and CDR2 LQKENI. CDR3 length equals 14 residues. V lost 0 bases to trimming and J lost 5 bases, with 10 bases between them. CDR3 coding DNA: TGTGCCAGCTCACCACCGGGAACGAGGGAGACCCAGTACTTC. As protein: CASSPPGTRETQYF.

V is TRBV5-1 and J is TRBJ2-7, with a tentative D call TRBD1 (6 bases). Germline CDR1 reads SGHRS; CDR2 reads YFSETQ. Trimming took 5 bases from V and 4 from J, leaving 22 bases between them. This CDR3 is 16 amino acids long. This CDR3 is CASSHPRSGDVYEQYF. For the CDR3, the DNA is TGCGCCAGCAGTCACCCCCGATCAGGGGACGTATACGAGCAGTACTTC.

This sequence joins TRBV27 and TRBJ2-3; D possibly corresponds to TRBD1 (6 bases). The CDR3 consists of 15 residues. Trimming took off 5 bases at V and 2 bases at J, with 14 bases between the two ends. The germline V gene encodes CDR1 MNHEY and CDR2 SMNVEV (reference sequence). The CDR3 reads CASSGKTGPTDTQYF. DNA for the CDR3: TGTGCCAGCAGTGGAAAGACAGGACCCACAGATACGCAGTATTTT.